The clone carrying this T cell receptor (beta chain) occurred many times. Antigen: not known. Each CDR3 protein is one row after TCRdb ran MiXCR on the reads. The sample holds about 110,000 distinct CDR3 sequences; roughly 9.1% are singletons and the top ten take approximately 30%. This CDR3 spans 16 amino acids. The germline V gene has CDR1 MNHEY and CDR2 SVGAGI. V was trimmed by 1 base and J by 0 bases, leaving 10 bases between them. These data are taken from a study of T cell repertoires in cytomegalovirus infection. About the research overall: Both CMV infection and a matching HLA type were indicated by public TCR beta signatures.

Study conclusions and caveats: Ex vivo, HLA-C-restricted CMV-specific TCR beta clonotypes prevailed over the rest of the response. Adding up the frequency of public TCR beta families identified people who carried CMV plus the relevant HLA.

This TCR derives from a human donor in good health (CMV status not recorded). Some clones in this sample may be carry-over from other donors' samples. Sequenced input: PBMCs, sequenced either directly or after in vitro stimulation (not recorded which). This chain links TRBV6-5 with TRBJ2-1, with D possibly being TRBD1 (6 bases). The CDR3 region has the DNA TGTGCCAGCAGTTACTTTGTGGGGGCCTCCTACAATGAGCAGTTCTTC. It specifies CASSYFVGASYNEQFF.